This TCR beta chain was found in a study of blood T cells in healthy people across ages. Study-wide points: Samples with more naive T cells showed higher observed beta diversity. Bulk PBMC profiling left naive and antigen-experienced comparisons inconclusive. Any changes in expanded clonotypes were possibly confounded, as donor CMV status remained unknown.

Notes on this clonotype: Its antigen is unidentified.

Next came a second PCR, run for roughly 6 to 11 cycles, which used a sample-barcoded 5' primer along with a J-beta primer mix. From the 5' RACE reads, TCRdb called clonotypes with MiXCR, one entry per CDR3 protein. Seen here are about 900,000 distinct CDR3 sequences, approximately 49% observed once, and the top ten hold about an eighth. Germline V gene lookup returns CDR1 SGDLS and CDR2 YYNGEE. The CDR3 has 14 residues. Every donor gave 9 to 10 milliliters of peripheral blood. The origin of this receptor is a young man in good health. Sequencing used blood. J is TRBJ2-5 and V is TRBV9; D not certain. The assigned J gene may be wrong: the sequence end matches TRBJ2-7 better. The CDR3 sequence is CASSVGVGTYEQYF. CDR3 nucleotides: TGTGCCAGCAGCGTTGGGGTCGGAACCTACGAGCAGTACTTC.